This TCR beta chain is from a study of control samples from healthy donors and cancer patients (TCRdb year 2020). The CDR3 goes from the cysteine to the phenylalanine over 15 residues. Of all the DNA, just the CDR3 is kept, 45 bases in frame from base 1. CDR1 is given as SGHAT and CDR2 as FQNNGV, both from the germline V gene. The germline ends are 16 bases apart after V is trimmed by 0 bases and J by 8 bases. About this clone: Its target antigen remains unknown. No much larger clone exists at a distance of one base, and base qualities are not known. Other DNA sequences of this sample code for an identical CDR3.

The library was produced with the immunoSEQ multiplex PCR assay. Here the immuneACCESS table is served through TCRdb, limited to in-frame sequences with V and J called. Missing clones are a known gap in these copies; in checked studies unresolved V genes cover under half, and the rest lacks a known reason. This sample gives 140,000 to 150,000 clones in total; about 91% of them show up just once. The ten largest make up about 3% of the sample. The chain joins TRBV11-2 to TRBJ1-2, with a weak D call of TRBD1 (5 bases match). Material for sequencing was blood. The clonotype was recovered from a young man in good health. The DNA sequence is TGTGCCAGCAGCTTAGACCCCGGACACGGCCGAGGCTACACCTTC. It specifies CASSLDPGHGRGYTF.